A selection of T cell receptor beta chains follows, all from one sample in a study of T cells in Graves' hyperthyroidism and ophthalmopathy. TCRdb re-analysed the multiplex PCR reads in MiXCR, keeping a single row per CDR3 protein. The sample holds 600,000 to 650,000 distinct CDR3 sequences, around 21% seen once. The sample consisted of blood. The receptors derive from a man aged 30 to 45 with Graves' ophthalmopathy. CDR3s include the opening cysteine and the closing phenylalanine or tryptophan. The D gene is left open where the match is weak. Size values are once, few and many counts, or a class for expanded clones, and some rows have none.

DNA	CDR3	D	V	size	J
TGTGCCAGCAGTTTCGTTTTTGGTGTTCCGGCGCGGACAGGCGGAGACCAGAGGGATAATCAGTACTTC	CASSFVFGVPARTGGDQRDNQYF	TRBD1	TRBV27	NA	TRBJ2-5
TGTGCCAGCAGCTTAAGAGGAGCATCGAACACCGGGGAGCTGTTTTTT	CASSLRGASNTGELFF	NA	TRBV7-2	NA	TRBJ2-2
TGTGCCAGTAGCACACAGACGGGTAGCAATCAGCCCCAGCATTTT	CASSTQTGSNQPQHF	NA	TRBV19	NA	TRBJ1-5
TGTGCCAGCATAGGGGTGCTGAGCTCCTACGAGCAGTACTTC	CASIGVLSSYEQYF	NA	TRBV28	few	TRBJ2-7
TGTGCCAGCAGTTTCGTCGGGACAGAACCCTACGAGCAGTACTTC	CASSFVGTEPYEQYF	TRBD1	TRBV28	few	TRBJ2-7
TGTGCCAGCAGTTTATCTCGGACCTACGAGCAGTACTTC	CASSLSRTYEQYF	NA	TRBV28	many	TRBJ2-7
TGTGCCAGCAGTCCACAGGGGGCACCCAAAAACATTCAGTACTTC	CASSPQGAPKNIQYF	TRBD1	TRBV28	once	TRBJ2-4
TGTGCCAGCAGTTACTCTTTACAGGGGGTAGGGGAAAAACTGTTTTTT	CASSYSLQGVGEKLFF	TRBD1	TRBV6-5	NA	TRBJ1-4
TGTGCCAGCAGCCAAGGGACTAGCGGGTCCGGTGAGACCCAGTACTTC	CASSQGTSGSGETQYF	TRBD2	TRBV7-9	few	TRBJ2-5
TGTGCCAGCGGGACAGGGAGGGGAAACATTCAGTACTTC	CASGTGRGNIQYF	TRBD1	TRBV11-2	many	TRBJ2-4
TGCAGTGCTAGGAACGCTGGGGTGGGATCCGGAGATACGCAGTATTTT	CSARNAGVGSGDTQYF	NA	TRBV20-1	few	TRBJ2-3
TGTGCCACCAGTGATCCCTCCGCGACTAGCGTTGTAGATACGCAGTATTTT	CATSDPSATSVVDTQYF	TRBD2	TRBV24-1	many	TRBJ2-3
TGTGCCTGGAGTCCGATAGGGACAGGGTGGGGCAATCAGCCCCAGCATTTT	CAWSPIGTGWGNQPQHF	TRBD1	TRBV30	NA	TRBJ1-5
TGTGCCACCAGCAGGGGACGGTCCTACGAGCAGTACTTC	CATSRGRSYEQYF	NA	TRBV15	many	TRBJ2-7
TGCCTAGTAAGTGACAGGGGATACAATGAGCAGTTCTTC	CLVSDRGYNEQFF	TRBD1	TRBV29-1	many	TRBJ2-1
TGCAGTGCCAGTTTGGGGACTAGTGAGTTCTACAATGAGCAGTTCTTC	CSASLGTSEFYNEQFF	TRBD2	TRBV20-1	few	TRBJ2-1
TGTGCCAGCAGTTTAGAGGACAGGGGCTCCTACGAGCAGTACTTC	CASSLEDRGSYEQYF	TRBD1	TRBV28	NA	TRBJ2-7
TGTGCCAGCAGCTCCGGACAGAAACGGGAGCAGTACTTC	CASSSGQKREQYF	NA	TRBV11-1	many	TRBJ2-7
TGTGCCAGTAGTATTGGAGTGGGCTACGAGCAGTACTTC	CASSIGVGYEQYF	NA	TRBV19	NA	TRBJ2-7
TGTGCCAGCAGCCAAGATCCAGGTATGGCCTACGAGCAGTACTTC	CASSQDPGMAYEQYF	NA	TRBV3-1	many	TRBJ2-7
TGTGCCTGGAGTAAAGCGGACTCCTACAATGAGCAGTTCTTC	CAWSKADSYNEQFF	NA	TRBV30	NA	TRBJ2-1
TGTGCCAGCAGCCAAGATACGGGCTTGGGAATGAACACTGAAGCTTTCTTT	CASSQDTGLGMNTEAFF	NA	TRBV4-2	NA	TRBJ1-1
TGTGCCAGCCAGGACAGGGTGGGCACCGGGGAGCTGTTTTTT	CASQDRVGTGELFF	TRBD1	TRBV11-1	few	TRBJ2-2
TGTGCCAGCAGATATTTGGACGGCACAGATACGCAGTATTTT	CASRYLDGTDTQYF	NA	TRBV12-3/TRBV12-4	many	TRBJ2-3
TGTGCCAGCAGTTTGGGAGGGGGCCCTAGCTCCTACGAGCAGTACTTC	CASSLGGGPSSYEQYF	NA	TRBV12-3/TRBV12-4	many	TRBJ2-7
TGTGCCAGCCGAACTGGCGGAGGCAATCAGCCCCAGCATTTT	CASRTGGGNQPQHF	NA	TRBV27	many	TRBJ1-5
TGTGCCAGCAGCACTGCCGGAGCGGGAGGGCTGAGGCAGTACTTC	CASSTAGAGGLRQYF	TRBD2	TRBV7-2	few	TRBJ2-7
TGTGCCAGCAGTCATCAATCGGGACAGGGTCGCACAGATACGCAGTATTTT	CASSHQSGQGRTDTQYF	TRBD1	TRBV6-2/TRBV6-3	few	TRBJ2-3
TGCAGCGTTGGGCTTCGACCCGGGACAGGGGAGAGTGGCACTGAAGCTTTCTTT	CSVGLRPGTGESGTEAFF	TRBD1	TRBV29-1	few	TRBJ1-1
TGTGCCAGCAGTTTAGCGCTACAAGTGGTTGGTGGTGAGCAGTTCTTC	CASSLALQVVGGEQFF	NA	TRBV12-3/TRBV12-4	few	TRBJ2-1
TGTGCCAGCACCAGGGTTCCGGACATTCAAGAGACCCAGTACTTC	CASTRVPDIQETQYF	NA	TRBV28	NA	TRBJ2-5
TGTGCCAGCAGCTTGGAAGGGATGGCCTACGAGCAGTACTTC	CASSLEGMAYEQYF	NA	TRBV5-8	NA	TRBJ2-7
TGTGCCAGCAATGGGGACAGGGTGCTAAATGAGCAGTTCTTC	CASNGDRVLNEQFF	TRBD1	TRBV28	few	TRBJ2-1
TGTGCCTGGAGTGGAGGAGGGACCATGAACACTGAAGCTTTCTTT	CAWSGGGTMNTEAFF	NA	TRBV30	many	TRBJ1-1
TGTGCCAGCAGTTACCAAGACAGAATTTTTACCGGGGAGCTGTTTTTT	CASSYQDRIFTGELFF	NA	TRBV6-9	once	TRBJ2-2
TGTGCCAGCAGTGTTAAAGCGACCGCTTATAGCAATCAGCCCCAGCATTTT	CASSVKATAYSNQPQHF	NA	TRBV27	few	TRBJ1-5
TGTGCCAGCAGCTTGGCTTCGGGACAGCTACAAGAGACCCAGTACTTC	CASSLASGQLQETQYF	TRBD1	TRBV7-8	few	TRBJ2-5
TGTGCCAGCAGCTTAGTCGGGGGCCGTGATGAGCAGTTCTTC	CASSLVGGRDEQFF	NA	TRBV11-2	few	TRBJ2-1
TGTGCCAGCAGTTTGGGGACAGAGGCTGAAGCTTTCTTT	CASSLGTEAEAFF	TRBD1	TRBV28	few	TRBJ1-1
TGTGCCAGCAGCCCTGACCCGAGCCTGGGCTACGAGCAGTACTTC	CASSPDPSLGYEQYF	NA	TRBV9	few	TRBJ2-7
TGCAGCGTTGTTCGGTTCGATGGGGATACGCAGTATTTT	CSVVRFDGDTQYF	NA	TRBV29-1	NA	TRBJ2-3